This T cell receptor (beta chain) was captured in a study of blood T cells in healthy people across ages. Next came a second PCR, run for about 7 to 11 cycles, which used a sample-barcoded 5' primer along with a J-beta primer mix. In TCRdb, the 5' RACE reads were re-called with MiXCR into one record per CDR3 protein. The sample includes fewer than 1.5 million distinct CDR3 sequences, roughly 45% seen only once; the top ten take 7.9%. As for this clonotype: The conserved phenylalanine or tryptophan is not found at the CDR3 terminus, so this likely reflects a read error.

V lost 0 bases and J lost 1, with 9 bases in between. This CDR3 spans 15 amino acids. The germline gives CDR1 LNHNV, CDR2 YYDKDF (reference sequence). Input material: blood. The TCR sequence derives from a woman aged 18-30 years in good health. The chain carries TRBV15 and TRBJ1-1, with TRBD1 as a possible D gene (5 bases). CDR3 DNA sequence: TGTGCCACCAGCAGAGATCCTGGGGGGAACACTGAAGCTTTCATT. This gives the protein CATSRDPGGNTEAFI.